One and the same sample provided the 5 T cell receptor beta chains below, sequenced in a study of CD8 T cells in Susac syndrome (dated by TCRdb to the late 2010s). The library was prepared using the immunoSEQ multiplex PCR assay. RNA was extracted using the RNeasy kit, and roughly 0.5 to 1 microgram was reverse transcribed with random hexamers. The public reads were run again by TCRdb, first through fastp at Q25 and then through MiXCR, and only productive beta chains were kept. Under each unique CDR3 protein, matching rows form one entry showing the most common genes and DNA. Here the sample has about 190,000 distinct CDR3 sequences; more than 90% occur a single time. The ten largest make up 0.098% of the sample. Specimen: CD4+ T cells from PBMCs. Receptors were obtained from a human donor with Susac syndrome.

The rearrangement uses TRBV18 and TRBJ1-2, with D unresolved. Germline CDR1 and CDR2: KGHSH and LQKENI. V lost 2 bases and J 3 bases, leaving 10 bases between the germline ends. The CDR3 has 14 amino acids. CDR3 nucleotide sequence: TGTGCCAGCTCACCAGGGAACGGGGACTATGGCTACACCTTC. It encodes CASSPGNGDYGYTF.

The chain is built from TRBV18 and TRBJ2-3; unclear D gene. V lost 6 bases, J lost 6 bases, and 13 bases lay in between. This CDR3 contains 13 residues. Germline CDR1 is KGHSH and CDR2 is LQKENI. The CDR3 here is CASSKVVRDTQYF. CDR3 sequence (DNA): TGTGCCAGCTCTAAGGTTGTACGTGATACGCAGTATTTT.

In DNA, the CDR3 is TGTGCCAGCAGCAACCCCAGGGGTCCCAAAAACATTCAGTACTTC. Encoded protein: CASSNPRGPKNIQYF. J is TRBJ2-4 and V is TRBV11-1; a weak D match, TRBD1 (6 bases). Germline CDR1 is SGHAT and CDR2 is FQDESV (reference sequence). This CDR3 spans 15 amino acids. V was clipped by 5 bases and J by 2 bases, with 13 bases between them.

V and J are TRBV6-1 and TRBJ2-1; 10 bases agree with TRBD1. The CDR3 is made up of 16 amino acids. V was pared by 6 bases and J by 3 bases, with 8 bases of the junction left unmatched. Germline CDR1 is MNHNS and CDR2 is SASEGT. CDR3 loop: CASSHIRDRGYNEQFF. CDR3 in DNA: TGTGCCAGCAGCCATATAAGGGACAGGGGCTACAATGAGCAGTTCTTC.

The rearrangement joins TRBV20-1 to TRBJ1-1; 9 positions agree with TRBD1. CDR3 length: 14 residues. Trimming removed 2 bases from V and 6 bases from J; junction bases left unmatched: 7. Germline CDR1 is DFQATT and CDR2 is SNEGSKA (reference sequence). The CDR3 nucleotides are TGCAGTGCTAGAACCGGACAGGGGATATCTGAAGCTTTCTTT. Translated, it gives CSARTGQGISEAFF.